The table lists the clone carrying this TCR beta chain with a few counts. Antigen specificity is unknown. Within the sample, other DNA sequences also encode this same CDR3. Expressed TCRB transcripts were sequenced, since all the RNA that had been isolated was reverse transcribed. Assay: immunoSEQ multiplex PCR; the TCRdb copy retains only in-frame clones and omits some. Counted here are a few hundred thousand clones, around 14% occurring once; the ten biggest clones make up approximately 0.035%. The CDR3 covers 11 residues. The V gene's germline CDR1 is GTSNPN and CDR2 SVGIG (reference sequence). V lost 3 bases and J lost 9, with 9 bases in between. The record originates from a study of beta chain features in type 1 diabetes. Study-wide context: The number of sorted cells examined across all samples was approximately 100 million. General study results and limits: Sequencing the cDNA could make cells with high TCR expression show up more than they should.

Each sorted population was over 95% pure. The receptor's source is a young man in good health. The sample taken for sequencing was naive CD4+ T cells from blood. The V and J genes are TRBV30 and TRBJ2-1; the D is unclear. Here the CDR3 DNA reads TGTGCCTGGAGCCCCCGAGGTGAGCAGTTCTTC. Translating gives CAWSPRGEQFF.